This TCR beta chain was recovered during a study of T-cell memory formation after mild COVID-19 (dated by TCRdb to about 2021). In terms of the full investigation: Most TCR sequence clusters were specific to one of the two donors. Two young, previously healthy adult volunteers, one female and one male, were included in the cohort. In a couple of donors, T-cell clones that expanded and contracted after mild COVID-19 were followed by sequencing TCRalpha and TCRbeta repertoires longitudinally.

Here is what the overall study found, with its caveats: Only a couple of mild cases were covered in the study, and larger cohorts including severe cases with pre-infection samples were considered necessary. Some responding clones were found in pre-infection memory, which suggests that pre-existing cross-reactive memory T cells took part in the SARS-CoV-2 response. SARS-CoV-2 specificity of the second-wave clones peaking on day 37 was not confirmed. From day 15 to 85, contracting clones showed balanced CD4/CD8 phenotypes, whereas a second wave of clones that expanded from day 15 to 37 leaned towards CD4+. Contracting CD4+ clones were found mainly in CM and EM memory subsets, while CD8+ clones were enriched in EMRA.

Sequenced using an Illumina NovaSeq 6000. Using 5'RACE with constant-segment primers, TCRalpha and TCRbeta cDNA libraries were constructed, with sample barcodes and unique molecular identifiers added in the process. RNA was extracted from every sample with Trizol reagent. Libraries were amplified in two PCR steps, with a second sample barcode and Illumina TruSeq adapters added in the second step. Sequencing of libraries was performed on an Illumina NovaSeq with 2 x 150 bp paired-end reads. As for the authors' bioinformatics: Reads were demultiplexed and collapsed into UMI-guided consensus sequences with migec v1.2.7. Using mixcr v2.1.11, UMI consensuses were aligned to TRA and TRB V and J templates and then assembled into clonotypes. Expanded or contracted clonotypes were those called significant by both edgeR and NoisET, with noise models trained on biological replicates. For edgeR calls, the cutoffs were a false discovery rate-adjusted p below 0.01 and a log2 fold-change threshold of 1. PCA with hierarchical clustering of max-normalized trajectories of the 1000 most abundant clonotypes was used as exploratory dynamics analysis. Separately sequenced CD4+ and CD8+ repertoires were used to assign the CD4 or CD8 phenotype of responding clones. TCRdb passed the public sequencing reads through fastp at Q25 and MiXCR, retaining productive beta sequences. All rows with the same CDR3 protein become a single entry with the most common DNA and genes. TCRdb, not the authors, supplied the V and J calls. The sample data list about 340,000 distinct CDR3 sequences, and approximately 15% of these were observed just once. The ten largest clones represent 20% to 25% of the sample.

The CDR3 goes from the cysteine to the phenylalanine over 13 residues. The kept DNA is CDR3 alone, 39 bases in frame from the first base. Germline trimming amounts to 9 bases on V and 4 bases on J, with 6 as the count of junction bases outside the gene matches. CDR1 and CDR2, per the germline V gene, are LGHNT and FRNRAP. This clonotype was observed a few times. No antigen is known for it. Within one base of it there is no much larger clone, and no base qualities were kept. Ficoll-Paque density gradient centrifugation was the method used to isolate PBMCs. This sequence was found in a man aged 18 to 29 who had mild COVID-19 (a few samples of this study predate the infection). The sample titles of this study are shuffled in the database, so cell type and time point are left out; the donor was told from shared clones. The sample comprised PBMCs or a T cell subset sorted from them (not recorded which). The chain couples TRBV12-5 to TRBJ2-1, with 7 central nucleotides matching TRBD1. The nucleotide sequence is given as TGTGCTAGCAGGACAGGAGCTTACAATGAGCAGTTCTTC. Its protein product is CASRTGAYNEQFF.